This is a list of T cell receptor beta chains from one sample in a study of T cell repertoires in cytomegalovirus infection. TCRdb analysed the reads with MiXCR anew, one entry per CDR3 protein. The profile shows fewer than 130,000 distinct CDR3 sequences, roughly 41% of them singletons. Their specific antigens are unknown. Sample: CD8+ T cells from cultured PBMCs, taken from culture after CMV antigen stimulation. Receptors originate from a human donor in good health (CMV status not recorded). Some clones in this sample may be carry-over from other donors' samples. Each CDR3 is given with its conserved first and last residue. The order of the fields is D gene, V gene, clone size, J gene, CDR3 DNA, CDR3 protein. The D gene is left open where the match is weak. Clone size appears in some rows only: once, few, many, or a class for an expanded clone.

>TRBD1|TRBV6-5|-|TRBJ2-3
TGTGCCAGCACGGCCGTACAGGGGGCTCTGGATACGCAGTATTTT
CASTAVQGALDTQYF
>TRBD1|TRBV30|many|TRBJ1-1
TGTGCCTGGAGTCACGGACAGGGGAACACTGAAGCTTTCTTT
CAWSHGQGNTEAFF
>-|TRBV10-3|few|TRBJ2-3
TGTGCCATCAGTGAGGAACAGATCACAGATACGCAGTATTTT
CAISEEQITDTQYF
>-|TRBV27|few|TRBJ2-7
TGTGCCAGCAGTAAAGGGACATTCTACGAGCAGTACTTC
CASSKGTFYEQYF
>-|TRBV11-2|-|TRBJ2-3
TGTGCCAGCAGCGGACGGCAGGATACGCAGTATTTT
CASSGRQDTQYF
>TRBD1|TRBV12-3/TRBV12-4|-|TRBJ2-3
TGTGCCAGCAGTTTATGGGCAGGGGGAGACAAGAGCACAGATACGCAGTATTTT
CASSLWAGGDKSTDTQYF
>-|TRBV5-1|-|TRBJ2-1
TGCGCTTCCAGGTTGTCACTCTACAATGAGCAGTTCTTC
CASRLSLYNEQFF
>-|TRBV27|few|TRBJ1-1
TGTGCCAGCAGCAACGGGGCGAACACTGAAGCTTTCTTT
CASSNGANTEAFF
>-|TRBV29-1|-|TRBJ1-1
TGCAGCGTCGTACGACAAGGGAACACTGAAGCTTTCTTT
CSVVRQGNTEAFF
>TRBD2|TRBV6-2/TRBV6-3|-|TRBJ2-1
TGTGCCAGCAGCGCGATGGGACTAGGGACCTACAATGAGCAGTTCTTC
CASSAMGLGTYNEQFF
>-|TRBV7-9|-|TRBJ1-6
TGTGCCAGCAGCCGCTATAATTCACCCCTCCACTTT
CASSRYNSPLHF
>TRBD1|TRBV27|-|TRBJ2-1
TGTGCCAGCAGGAAGGGACAGGGGGGCTACAATGAGCAGTTCTTC
CASRKGQGGYNEQFF
>TRBD1|TRBV20-1|-|TRBJ2-7
TGCAGTGCTAGGACGACAGGGACCTACGAGCAGTACTTC
CSARTTGTYEQYF
>-|TRBV7-9|few|TRBJ1-4
TGTGCCAGCAGAAATGGGACACTATCCCACGGGACTAATGAAAAACTGTTTTTT
CASRNGTLSHGTNEKLFF
>-|TRBV7-2|few|TRBJ2-7
TGTGCCAGCAGCTTAGCCCCGGACTACGAGCAGTACTTC
CASSLAPDYEQYF
>-|TRBV7-8|few|TRBJ1-1
TGTGCCAGCAGCTCCCGGGAGAAGGACACTGAAGCTTTCTTT
CASSSREKDTEAFF
>-|TRBV7-6|-|TRBJ1-1
TGTGCCAGCAGCTTAATAAGGGGCTTAAACACTGAAGCTTTCTTT
CASSLIRGLNTEAFF
>TRBD1|TRBV27|-|TRBJ2-3
TGTGCCAGCACCCCCCTCAGGACAGGGGGAGGAGATACGCAGTATTTT
CASTPLRTGGGDTQYF
>TRBD1|TRBV7-4|-|TRBJ2-2
TGTGCCAGCAGCCCCTGGACAGGAAAGAACACCGGGGAGCTGTTTTTT
CASSPWTGKNTGELFF
>-|TRBV7-9|few|TRBJ2-1
TGTGCCAGCGGGCCGGGCCGCGGCCCCTACAATGAGCAGTTCTTC
CASGPGRGPYNEQFF
>-|TRBV20-1|-|TRBJ2-1
TGCAGTGCTGATGGGGGTCCCCGTAGCTCCTACAATGAGCAGTTCTTC
CSADGGPRSSYNEQFF
>-|TRBV7-9|-|TRBJ2-7
TGTGCCAGCAGCTTAGTGGGTTCTGCCTACGAGCAGTACTTC
CASSLVGSAYEQYF
>-|TRBV7-3|-|TRBJ2-1
TGTGCCAGCAGCGCCTTGTGGGGGCAAGGCCCTTACAATGAGCAGTTCTTC
CASSALWGQGPYNEQFF
>-|TRBV3-1|many|TRBJ2-3
TGTGCCAGCAGCCACGTCGGGACAGATACGCAGTATTTT
CASSHVGTDTQYF
>-|TRBV6-1|many|TRBJ1-4
TGTGCCAGCAGTGAAGGAGGTTGGCAACTGTTTTTT
CASSEGGWQLFF
>TRBD2|TRBV5-3|-|TRBJ2-3
TGTGCCAGCAGCTGGGGGGGGAGCGATACGCAGTATTTT
CASSWGGSDTQYF
>-|TRBV11-1|-|TRBJ1-1
TGTGCCAGCAGCTCCACTATGACCACTGAAGCTTTCTTT
CASSSTMTTEAFF
>TRBD1|TRBV7-3|-|TRBJ2-7
TGTGCCAGCAGCCCGGGACAGGGGGCAGGCGAGCAGTACTTC
CASSPGQGAGEQYF
>-|TRBV11-1|-|TRBJ2-5
TGTGCCAGCAGCTTAGGACCTGTGGGGGAGACCCAGTACTTC
CASSLGPVGETQYF
>TRBD2|TRBV28|-|TRBJ2-7
TGTGCCAGCAGCCCTAATAGCGGGAGCCCCTACGAGCAGTACTTC
CASSPNSGSPYEQYF
>TRBD2|TRBV7-9|-|TRBJ2-1
TGTGCCAGCAGCCCCTCGGGGGGGGGTGCCGATGAGCAGTTCTTC
CASSPSGGGADEQFF
>-|TRBV7-2|-|TRBJ1-5
TGTGCCAGCAGCTTATTGGGCAGACAGAAAAATCAGCCCCAGCATTTT
CASSLLGRQKNQPQHF
>-|TRBV7-2|many|TRBJ1-2
TGTGCCAGCAGCTTAGCCCCTTCTGATGGCTACACCTTC
CASSLAPSDGYTF